A single sample is the source of the 7 T cell receptor beta chains below, sequenced in a study of OX40 agonist ivuxolimab in advanced cancers. Measured with immunoSEQ multiplex PCR; TCRdb has only the in-frame clones, and not every one. Seen here are some 65,000 clones, roughly nine tenths observed once, and the top ten hold 2.5% to 3%. This sample comprised CD4+ or CD8+ T cells sorted from blood, obtained in a trial of the OX40 agonist ivuxolimab. The receptor set was obtained from an adult with an advanced solid tumor such as melanoma, head and neck, liver or kidney cancer.

The chain carries TRBV30 and TRBJ2-5, with 8 bases that match TRBD2. Looked up from germline, CDR1 is GTSNPN and CDR2 is SVGIG (reference sequence). The CDR3 has 12 residues. V shed 7 bases, J shed 5 bases, and the junction held 6 bases outside the gene matches. The CDR3 DNA sequence: TGTGCCTCCGGCGGGGGGCTGGAGACCCAGTACTTC. This sequence encodes CASGGGLETQYF.

This chain links TRBV28 with TRBJ2-2; no definite D call. Germline lookup yields CDR1 MDHEN and CDR2 SYDVKM. V was cut by 3 bases and J by 0 bases, with 5 bases left in between. The CDR3 is made up of 14 amino acids. The CDR3 DNA follows: TGTGCCAGCAGTTTTGCTACGAACACCGGGGAGCTGTTTTTT. Protein sequence: CASSFATNTGELFF. The complete variable domain, with remaining parts taken from reference TRBV28 and TRBJ2-2, reads DVKVTQSSRYLVKRTGEKVFLECVQDMDHENMFWYRQDPGLGLRLIYFSYDVKMKEKGDIPEGYSVSREKKERFSLILESASTNQTSMYLCASSFATNTGELFFGEGSRLTVL.

The CDR3 DNA follows: TGTGCCAGCAGCTCCTTGGCGGGCGCTGCCCCGGGATCCTACGAGCAGTACTTC. It specifies CASSSLAGAAPGSYEQYF. V and J are TRBV5-5 and TRBJ2-7; D might be TRBD2 (5 bases). Germline V gene data show CDR1 as SGHKS and CDR2 as YYEKEE (reference sequence). The germline V and J ends were trimmed by 3 bases and 1 base, with 23 bases remaining between them. The CDR3 covers 18 residues.

The sample holds a few counts of this clone. CDR3 amino acids: CASSETNSPLHF. As DNA, the CDR3 is TGTGCCAGCAGCGAAACCAATTCACCCCTCCACTTT. The chain carries TRBV11-2 and TRBJ1-6; D gene unclear. The CDR3 runs to 12 residues. V was pared by 5 bases and J by 7 bases, with 6 bases between. Germline CDR1 and CDR2: SGHAT and FQNNGV.

The J gene is TRBJ2-1, the V gene TRBV29-1; 7 bases match TRBD1. Germline V gene lookup returns CDR1 SQVTM and CDR2 ANQGSEA. V shed 6 bases, J shed 7 bases, and the junction held 9 bases outside the gene matches. The CDR3 runs 13 residues. CDR3 DNA sequence: TGCAGCGTCTCAACCGGGACAGCGAATGAGCAGTTCTTC. Translated, it gives CSVSTGTANEQFF.

The chain uses TRBV5-1 and TRBJ2-1, with 9 bases matching TRBD1. Germline V lookup: CDR1 SGHRS, CDR2 YFSETQ. Losses at the gene ends were 4 bases for V and 4 bases for J; bases not matched to a gene: 15. This CDR3 is built from 18 residues. The DNA of the CDR3 is TGCGCCAGCAGCCTTCGACCCACAGGGGGCGGTTTTTACAATGAGCAGTTCTTC. Translated: CASSLRPTGGGFYNEQFF.

The J gene is TRBJ2-7, the V gene TRBV6-5, with D possibly called TRBD1 or TRBD2 (6 bases each). V lost 7 bases and J 6 bases, leaving 13 bases between the germline ends. Germline CDR1 reads MNHEY; CDR2 reads SVGAGI. The CDR3 consists of 12 residues. Here the CDR3 reads CASTGGRGEQYF. CDR3 sequence (DNA): TGTGCCAGCACTGGGGGGCGAGGCGAGCAGTACTTC.